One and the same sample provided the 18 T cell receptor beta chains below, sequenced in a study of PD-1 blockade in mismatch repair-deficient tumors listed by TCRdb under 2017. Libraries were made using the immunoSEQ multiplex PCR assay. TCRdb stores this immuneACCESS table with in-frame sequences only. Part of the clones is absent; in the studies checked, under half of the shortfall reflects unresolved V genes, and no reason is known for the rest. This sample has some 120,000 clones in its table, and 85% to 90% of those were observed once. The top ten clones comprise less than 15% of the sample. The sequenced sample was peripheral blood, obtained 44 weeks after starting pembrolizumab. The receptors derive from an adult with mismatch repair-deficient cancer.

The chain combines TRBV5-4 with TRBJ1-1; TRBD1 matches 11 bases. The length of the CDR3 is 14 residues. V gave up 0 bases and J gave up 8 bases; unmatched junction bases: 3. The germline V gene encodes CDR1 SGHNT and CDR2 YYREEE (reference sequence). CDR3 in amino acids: CASSLAGQGAEAFF. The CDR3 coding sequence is TGTGCCAGCAGCTTGGCCGGACAGGGGGCCGAAGCTTTCTTT.

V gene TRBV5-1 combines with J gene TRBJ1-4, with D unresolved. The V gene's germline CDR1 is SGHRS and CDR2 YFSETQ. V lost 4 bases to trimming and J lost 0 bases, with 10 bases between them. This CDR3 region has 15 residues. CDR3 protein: CASSPTPATNEKLFF. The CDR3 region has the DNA TGCGCCAGCAGCCCGACACCCGCAACTAATGAAAAACTGTTTTTT.

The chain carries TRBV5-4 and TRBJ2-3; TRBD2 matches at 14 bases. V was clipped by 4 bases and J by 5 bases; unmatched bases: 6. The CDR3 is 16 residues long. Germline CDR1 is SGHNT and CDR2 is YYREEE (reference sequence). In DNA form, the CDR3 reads TGTGCCAGCAGCCCGGGACTAGCGGGAGCTATAGATACGCAGTATTTT. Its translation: CASSPGLAGAIDTQYF.

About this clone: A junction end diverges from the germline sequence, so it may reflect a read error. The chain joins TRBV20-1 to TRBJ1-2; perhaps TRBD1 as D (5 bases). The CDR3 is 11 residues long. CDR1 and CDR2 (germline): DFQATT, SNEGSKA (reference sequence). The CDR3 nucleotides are TGCAGTGCTCCCGAGAGGGGTAGGGTCGTCTTC. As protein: CSAPERGRVVF.

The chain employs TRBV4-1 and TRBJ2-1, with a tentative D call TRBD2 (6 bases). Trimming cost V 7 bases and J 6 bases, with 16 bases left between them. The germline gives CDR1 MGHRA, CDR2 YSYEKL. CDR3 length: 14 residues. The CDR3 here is CASTRLGGGNEQFF. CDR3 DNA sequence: TGCGCCAGCACCCGGCTGGGGGGAGGCAATGAGCAGTTCTTC.

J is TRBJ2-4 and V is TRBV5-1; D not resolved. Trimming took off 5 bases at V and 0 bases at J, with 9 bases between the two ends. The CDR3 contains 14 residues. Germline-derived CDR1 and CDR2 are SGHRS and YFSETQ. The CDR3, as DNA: TGCGCCAGCAGTTCGCTAGTAGCCAAAAACATTCAGTACTTC. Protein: CASSSLVAKNIQYF.

CDR3 protein: CASSEGPDYGYTF. DNA of the CDR3: TGCGCCAGCAGCGAGGGACCAGACTATGGCTACACCTTC. The chain is built from TRBV5-1 and TRBJ1-2, with D possibly TRBD1 on 5 matching bases. This CDR3 has 13 residues. The V end lost 4 bases, the J end lost 3 bases, and 10 bases lay between the germline ends. Germline V gene data show CDR1 as SGHRS and CDR2 as YFSETQ. Supplemented by reference TRBV5-1 and TRBJ1-2, the full variable domain reads KAGVTQTPRYLIKTRGQQVTLSCSPISGHRSVSWYQQTPGQGLQFLFEYFSETQRNKGNFPGRFSGRQFSNSRSEMNVSTLELGDSALYLCASSEGPDYGYTFGSGTRLTVV.

The CDR3 DNA reads TGTGCCAGCAGCGTAGGAGCAGGGTGGGATTTTGAGCAGTACTTC. Its translation: CASSVGAGWDFEQYF. This rearrangement joins TRBV9 to TRBJ2-7; D perhaps matches TRBD1 (5 bases). Germline V gives CDR1 SGDLS, CDR2 YYNGEE. The CDR3 runs 15 residues. Between the trimmed V and J ends, which lost 0 bases and 7 bases, there was a span of 17 bases.

The CDR3 bases are TGTGCCAGCGAAGGGTCGGGGGAAGCTTTCTTT. It codes for CASEGSGEAFF. The genes are TRBV7-9 and TRBJ1-1, with no clear D. The germline gives CDR1 SEHNR, CDR2 FQNEAQ (reference sequence). Trimming took off 8 bases at V and 8 bases at J, with 12 bases between the two ends. There are 11 residues in the CDR3.

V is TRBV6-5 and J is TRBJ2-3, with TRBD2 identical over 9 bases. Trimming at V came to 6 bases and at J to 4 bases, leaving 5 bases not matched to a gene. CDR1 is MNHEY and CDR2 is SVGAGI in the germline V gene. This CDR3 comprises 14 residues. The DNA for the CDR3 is TGTGCCAGCAGACCGTGGACTAGCGCAGATACGCAGTATTTT. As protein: CASRPWTSADTQYF.

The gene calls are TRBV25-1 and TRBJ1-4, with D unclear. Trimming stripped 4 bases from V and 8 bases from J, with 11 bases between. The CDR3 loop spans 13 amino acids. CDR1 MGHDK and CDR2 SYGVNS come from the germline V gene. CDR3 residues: CASSVRTGEKLFF. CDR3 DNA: TGTGCCAGCAGTGTGCGGACCGGGGAAAAACTGTTTTTT.

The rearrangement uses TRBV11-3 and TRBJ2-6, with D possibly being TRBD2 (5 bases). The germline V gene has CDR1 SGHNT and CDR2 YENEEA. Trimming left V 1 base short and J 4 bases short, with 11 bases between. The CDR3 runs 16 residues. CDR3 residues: CASSLGTEEGANVLTF. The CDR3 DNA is TGTGCCAGCAGCTTAGGGACGGAGGAAGGGGCCAACGTCCTGACTTTC.

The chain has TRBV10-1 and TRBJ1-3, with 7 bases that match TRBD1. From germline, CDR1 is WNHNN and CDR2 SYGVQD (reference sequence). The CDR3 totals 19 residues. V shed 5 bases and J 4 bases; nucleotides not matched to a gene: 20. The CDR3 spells CASSCLGTEQGNSGNTIYF. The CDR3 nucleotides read TGCGCCAGCAGTTGTCTAGGGACCGAACAGGGGAACTCGGGAAACACCATATATTTT.

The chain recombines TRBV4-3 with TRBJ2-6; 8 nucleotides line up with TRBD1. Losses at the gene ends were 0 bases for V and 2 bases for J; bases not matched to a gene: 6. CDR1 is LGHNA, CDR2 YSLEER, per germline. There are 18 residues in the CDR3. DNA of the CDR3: TGCGCCAGCAGCCAAGATCGAATACAGGGGGCTGGGGCCAACGTCCTGACTTTC. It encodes CASSQDRIQGAGANVLTF.

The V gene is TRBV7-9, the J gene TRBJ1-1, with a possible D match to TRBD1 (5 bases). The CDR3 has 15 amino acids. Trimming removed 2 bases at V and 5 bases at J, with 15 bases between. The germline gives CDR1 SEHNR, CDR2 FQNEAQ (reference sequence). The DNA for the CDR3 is TGTGCCAGCAGCTTATCCGATTTGGGGGGTACTGAAGCTTTCTTT. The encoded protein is CASSLSDLGGTEAFF.

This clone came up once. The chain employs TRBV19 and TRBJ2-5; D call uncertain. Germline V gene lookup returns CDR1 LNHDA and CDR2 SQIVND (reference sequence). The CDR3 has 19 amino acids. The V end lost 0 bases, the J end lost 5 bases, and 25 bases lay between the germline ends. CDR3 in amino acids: CASSIEDQGLPPKLETQYF. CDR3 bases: TGTGCCAGTAGTATAGAGGACCAAGGGTTACCCCCTAAATTGGAGACCCAGTACTTC.

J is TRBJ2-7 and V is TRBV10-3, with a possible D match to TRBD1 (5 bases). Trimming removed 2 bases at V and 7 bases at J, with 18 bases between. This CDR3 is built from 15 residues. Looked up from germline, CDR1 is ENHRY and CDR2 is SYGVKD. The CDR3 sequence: CAISERLGRVGEQYF. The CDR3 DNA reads TGTGCCATCAGTGAGCGTCTGGGCAGGGTGGGGGAGCAGTACTTC.

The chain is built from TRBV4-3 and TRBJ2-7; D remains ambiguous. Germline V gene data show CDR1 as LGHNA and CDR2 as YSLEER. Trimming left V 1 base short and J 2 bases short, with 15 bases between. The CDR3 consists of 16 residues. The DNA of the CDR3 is TGCGCCAGCAGCCAAGTCCGCGGCACATCGGCCTACGAGCAGTACTTC. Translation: CASSQVRGTSAYEQYF.